This record looks at one T cell receptor (beta chain) sequence and its context. The total RNA that was extracted per sample amounted to at least 5 micrograms. This entry is derived from a study of blood T cells in healthy people across ages. Study summary: Per two T cells, about one barcoded beta molecule was captured through template switching.

The CDR3 covers 15 residues. CDR1 and CDR2 (germline): LGHNA, YNFKEQ. V lost 3 bases and J lost 0, with 9 bases in between. Primed by a sample-barcoded 5' primer and a J-beta primer mix, a second PCR proceeded for about 7 to 11 cycles. Individual samples furnished no less than 3 million CDR3-containing paired-end reads apiece. TCRdb ran MiXCR on the 5' RACE reads and lists one entry per CDR3 protein. This table has about 680,000 distinct CDR3 sequences, more than 40% appearing once. The TCR comes from a woman in her sixties or seventies in good health. The specimen was blood. This chain links TRBV4-2 with TRBJ1-3, with D hard to call. CDR3 region: CASSQTTGSGNTIYF. Here the CDR3 DNA reads TGTGCCAGCAGCCAGACAACTGGCTCTGGAAACACCATATATTTT.